These 9 T cell receptor beta chains came from one sample sequenced in a study of T-cell reconstitution after alpha-beta-depleted transplantation in children listed by TCRdb under 2016. Library prep was done by PCR. The sample was run on an Illumina HiSeq 2500. TCR libraries were prepared with molecular barcoding, using unique molecular identifiers to normalize TCRbeta repertoire quantification. TCRdb redid the processing of the public reads, applying fastp at Q25 and MiXCR, and retained in-frame beta chains. CDR3 protein sequences are deduplicated, and each keeps its most common genes and DNA. Within this sample are hundreds of thousands of distinct CDR3 sequences, with roughly 9.1% of them counted one time only. The ten largest clonotypes hold less than 9% of the sample. Reading the label with the study, this specimen's treatment or condition is: allogeneic hematopoietic cell transplantation with graft depleted of TCRalphabeta T cells and CD19 B cells.

The sequencing used PBMCs, collected before TCRalphabeta/CD19-depleted stem cell transplant. All receptors come from a boy in the first two years of life with acute myeloid leukemia, due to receive a stem cell transplant.

This clonotype was detected a few times. V and J are TRBV30 and TRBJ1-2; D remains ambiguous. Germline V gene sequence: CDR1 GTSNPN, CDR2 SVGIG (reference sequence). This CDR3 comprises 14 residues. V lost 0 bases, J lost 7 bases, and 15 bases lay in between. CDR3 bases: TGTGCCTGGAGTGTACTTGGGGTCGGAAGTGGCTACACCTTC. Encoded protein: CAWSVLGVGSGYTF.

This clonotype was counted many times. V gene TRBV5-1 combines with J gene TRBJ2-1; D unclear. The germline gives CDR1 SGHRS, CDR2 YFSETQ. The CDR3 is 15 amino acids. The ends were cut back, 0 bases at V and 1 base at J, with 8 bases in the middle. The CDR3 region is CASSLEAGSYNEQFF. CDR3 nucleotide sequence: TGCGCCAGCAGCTTGGAGGCAGGTTCCTACAATGAGCAGTTCTTC. The whole variable domain, filled in from reference TRBV5-1 and TRBJ2-1, reads KAGVTQTPRYLIKTRGQQVTLSCSPISGHRSVSWYQQTPGQGLQFLFEYFSETQRNKGNFPGRFSGRQFSNSRSEMNVSTLELGDSALYLCASSLEAGSYNEQFFGPGTRLTVL.

The chain is built from TRBV5-1 and TRBJ2-1, with a tentative D call TRBD2 (7 bases). This CDR3 region has 15 residues. Germline CDR1 reads SGHRS; CDR2 reads YFSETQ. Trimming shortened V by 3 bases and J by 5 bases, and 15 bases separated the two germline ends. Here the CDR3 DNA reads TGCGCCAGCAGCTCCAGGTGGGGGGGCCACAATGAGCAGTTCTTC. Protein sequence: CASSSRWGGHNEQFF.

Many counts were recorded for this clonotype. The V gene is TRBV15, the J gene TRBJ2-6; D possibly matches TRBD1 or TRBD2 (5 bases each). Per the germline V gene, CDR1 is LNHNV and CDR2 is YYDKDF (reference sequence). The CDR3 is made up of 17 amino acids. Trimming removed 3 bases from V and 0 bases from J, with 12 bases in between. In nucleotides, the CDR3 is TGTGCCACCAGCAGCGGGACGGTTAGCTCTGGGGCCAACGTCCTGACTTTC. Its translation is CATSSGTVSSGANVLTF.

In its sample, this clonotype was seen a few times. The chain recombines TRBV7-2 with TRBJ2-7; 9 bases line up with TRBD2. From germline, CDR1 is SGHTA and CDR2 FQGNSA. Trimming at V came to 4 bases and at J to 1 base, leaving 5 bases not matched to a gene. The CDR3 is made up of 15 amino acids. CDR3 sequence: CASSSQTSGSYEQYF. The CDR3 DNA sequence: TGTGCCAGCAGCTCCCAGACTAGCGGTTCCTACGAGCAGTACTTC. Variable domain in full (rest from reference TRBV7-2 and TRBJ2-7): GAGVSQSPSNKVTEKGKDVELRCDPISGHTALYWYRQSLGQGLEFLIYFQGNSAPDKSGLPSDRFSAERTGGSVSTLTIQRTQQEDSAVYLCASSSQTSGSYEQYFGPGTRLTVT.

This clonotype was seen ten or more times. This chain joins TRBV27 and TRBJ2-1, with TRBD1 matching over 11 bases. The CDR3 consists of 16 residues. From germline, CDR1 is MNHEY and CDR2 SMNVEV (reference sequence). Germline trimming cut 5 bases from V and 3 bases from J; bases unmatched to any gene: 6. The CDR3 sequence is CASSPRTGGNYNEQFF. The CDR3 region has the DNA TGTGCCAGCAGTCCCCGGACAGGGGGCAACTACAATGAGCAGTTCTTC.

The CDR3 is CASSLRTGEETQYF. CDR3 DNA: TGTGCCAGCAGTTTAAGGACAGGGGAAGAGACCCAGTACTTC. The rearrangement links TRBV28 to TRBJ2-5; 9 bases are shared with TRBD1. The CDR3 has 14 amino acids. With 2 bases clipped from V and 3 bases from J, the junction kept 1 base outside the gene matches. Germline CDR1 MDHEN, CDR2 SYDVKM.

This clonotype counts as medium-sized. The V gene is TRBV3-1, the J gene TRBJ1-5; D unclear. The length of the CDR3 is 16 residues. Trimming stripped 4 bases from V and 0 bases from J, with 13 bases between. Germline CDR1 is LGHDT and CDR2 is YNNKEL (reference sequence). The CDR3 DNA is TGTGCCAGCAGCCCAGCGGTAGCTTATAGCAATCAGCCCCAGCATTTT. Translated, it gives CASSPAVAYSNQPQHF.

This clonotype was observed many times. This chain connects TRBV19 to TRBJ1-6; D gene uncertain. CDR1 LNHDA and CDR2 SQIVND come from the germline V gene (reference sequence). V lost 6 bases and J 2 bases, leaving 11 bases between the germline ends. This CDR3 region has 15 residues. The CDR3, as DNA: TGTGCCAGTAGCCCCTGGAGCGCCTATAATTCACCCCTCCACTTT. Residues: CASSPWSAYNSPLHF.